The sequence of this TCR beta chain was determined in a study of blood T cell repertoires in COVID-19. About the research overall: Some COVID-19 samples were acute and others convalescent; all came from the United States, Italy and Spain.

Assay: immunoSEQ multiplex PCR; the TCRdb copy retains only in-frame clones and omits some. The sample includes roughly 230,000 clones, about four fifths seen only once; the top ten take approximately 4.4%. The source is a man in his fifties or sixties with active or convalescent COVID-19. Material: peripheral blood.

In DNA form, the CDR3 reads TGTGCCAGTAGTACCCGGGACAGGGAGGCGAGTGGCACTGAAGCTTTCTTT. Its protein is CASSTRDREASGTEAFF. The chain uses TRBV19 and TRBJ1-1; 9 bases agree with TRBD1. The V gene end was trimmed by 4 bases and the J gene end by 4 bases; junction bases not matched to a gene: 13. CDR1 is LNHDA, CDR2 SQIVND, per germline (reference sequence). This CDR3 contains 17 residues.